This TCR beta chain was retrieved from a study of T cells after yellow fever vaccination. The overall study: Some fractions had low cell numbers, and these were prepared with SMART-Seq v4 Ultra Low Input.

In TCRdb, the 5' RACE reads were re-called with MiXCR into one record per CDR3 protein. The sample has roughly 500,000 distinct CDR3 sequences, roughly a fifth seen once. This clonotype was detected a few times. Its matching antigen is unknown. Germline V gene data show CDR1 as LGHNA and CDR2 as YNFKEQ. The CDR3 is made up of 16 amino acids. The V end lost 5 bases, the J end lost 8 bases, and 19 bases lay between the germline ends. Study-wide results and limits: Researchers report a weaker secondary response that nonetheless peaked faster, day 5 versus 15. Post-booster reappearance was seen for most primary-vaccination clones (about 96% CD4, 75% to 90% CD8). Relatively few clonotypes were ones that appeared in both CD4 and CD8 compartments.

The receptor was isolated from a man between 25 and 39 years old who received the YFV17D yellow fever vaccine. The specimen was PBMCs, collected 15 days after the yellow fever booster vaccination. This sequence joins TRBV4-2 and TRBJ1-6, with D possibly TRBD1 on 6 matching bases. Here the CDR3 DNA reads TGTGCCAGCAGCATTCAGGGGTTAAAGAGGGATTCACCCCTCCACTTT. This gives the protein CASSIQGLKRDSPLHF.